This T cell receptor beta chain originates from a study of T cell repertoires in cytomegalovirus infection. Turning to the study itself: The public TCR beta signatures pointed to both CMV infection and matching HLA type.

MiXCR was run by TCRdb on the reads, yielding one entry per CDR3 protein. Of roughly 760,000 distinct CDR3 sequences in the sample, 35% were seen once. This CDR3 region has 17 residues. Trimming stripped 5 bases from V and 1 base from J, with 20 bases between. Germline V gives CDR1 SGHAT, CDR2 FQNNGV. A few counts support this clonotype. What it binds is unknown. Study conclusions and caveats: Cumulative public TCR beta family frequency identified carriers of CMV plus the relevant HLA. Dominating the ex vivo response were TCR beta clonotypes that were CMV-specific and HLA-C-restricted.

The receptor was derived from a human donor in good health (CMV status not recorded). Some clones in this sample may be carry-over from other donors' samples. The chain uses TRBV11-2 and TRBJ1-2; D is unresolved. Source material: PBMCs. The chain's CDR3 is CASSPTDRPTFNYGYTF. The CDR3 DNA sequence: TGTGCCAGCAGCCCCACCGACCGACCTACATTTAACTATGGCTACACCTTC.